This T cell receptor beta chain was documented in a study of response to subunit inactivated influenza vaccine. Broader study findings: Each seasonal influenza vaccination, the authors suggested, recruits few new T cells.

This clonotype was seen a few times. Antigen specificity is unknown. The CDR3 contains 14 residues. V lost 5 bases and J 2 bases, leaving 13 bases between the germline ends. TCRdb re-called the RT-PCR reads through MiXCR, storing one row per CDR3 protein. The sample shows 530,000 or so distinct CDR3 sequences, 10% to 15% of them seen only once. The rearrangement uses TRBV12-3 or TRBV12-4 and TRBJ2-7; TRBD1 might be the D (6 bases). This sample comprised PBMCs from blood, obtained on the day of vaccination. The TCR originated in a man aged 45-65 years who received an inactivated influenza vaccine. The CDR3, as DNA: TGTGCCAGCAGTCGAGCCGGGACAACCTACGAGCAGTACTTC. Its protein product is CASSRAGTTYEQYF.